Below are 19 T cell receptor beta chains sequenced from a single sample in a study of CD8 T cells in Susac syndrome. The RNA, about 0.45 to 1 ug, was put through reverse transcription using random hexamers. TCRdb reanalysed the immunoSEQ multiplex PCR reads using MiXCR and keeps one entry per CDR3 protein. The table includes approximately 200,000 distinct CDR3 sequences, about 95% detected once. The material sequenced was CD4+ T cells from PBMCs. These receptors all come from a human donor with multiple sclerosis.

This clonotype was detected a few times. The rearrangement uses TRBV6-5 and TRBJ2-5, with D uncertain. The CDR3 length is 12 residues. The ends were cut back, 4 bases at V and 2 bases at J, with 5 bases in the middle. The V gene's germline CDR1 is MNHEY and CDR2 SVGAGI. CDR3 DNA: TGTGCCAGCAGTTCGACTCAAGAGACCCAGTACTTC. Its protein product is CASSSTQETQYF.

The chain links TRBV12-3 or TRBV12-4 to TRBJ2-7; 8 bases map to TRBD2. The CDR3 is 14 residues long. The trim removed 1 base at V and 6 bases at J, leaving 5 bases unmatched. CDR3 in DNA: TGTGCCAGCAGTTTAGGCGGGACTAGTGGCGAGCAGTACTTC. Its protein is CASSLGGTSGEQYF.

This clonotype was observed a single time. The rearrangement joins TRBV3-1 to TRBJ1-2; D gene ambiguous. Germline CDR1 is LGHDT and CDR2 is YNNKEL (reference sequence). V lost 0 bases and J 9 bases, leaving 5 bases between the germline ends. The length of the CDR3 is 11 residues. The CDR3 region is CASSQDISYTF. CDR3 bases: TGTGCCAGCAGCCAAGATATAAGCTACACCTTC.

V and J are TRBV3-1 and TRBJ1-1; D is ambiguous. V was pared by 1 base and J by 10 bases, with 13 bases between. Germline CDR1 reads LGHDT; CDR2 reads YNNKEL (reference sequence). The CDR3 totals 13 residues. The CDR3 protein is CASSQGHLNGAFF. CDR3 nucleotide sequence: TGTGCCAGCAGCCAAGGACATCTGAATGGAGCTTTCTTT.

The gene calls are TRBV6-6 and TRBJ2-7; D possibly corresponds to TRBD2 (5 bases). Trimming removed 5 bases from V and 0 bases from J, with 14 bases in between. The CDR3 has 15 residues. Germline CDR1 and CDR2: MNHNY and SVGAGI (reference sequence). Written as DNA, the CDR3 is TGTGCCAGCAGTGAGGACTTTCGGAGCTCCTACGAGCAGTACTTC. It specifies CASSEDFRSSYEQYF.

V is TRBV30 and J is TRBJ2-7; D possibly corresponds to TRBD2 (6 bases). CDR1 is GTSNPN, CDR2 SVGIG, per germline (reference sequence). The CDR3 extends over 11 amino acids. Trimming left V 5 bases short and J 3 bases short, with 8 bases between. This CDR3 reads CAWAGYYEQYF. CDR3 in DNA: TGTGCCTGGGCGGGATACTACGAGCAGTACTTC.

The CDR3, as DNA: TGTGCCAGCAGCTTGAACAGCGACACTGAAGCTTTCTTT. This codes for CASSLNSDTEAFF. This chain links TRBV7-9 with TRBJ1-1; no reliable D call. Germline CDR1 reads SEHNR; CDR2 reads FQNEAQ (reference sequence). The CDR3 consists of 13 residues. V was trimmed by 3 bases and J by 3 bases, leaving 8 bases between them. Using reference TRBV7-9 and TRBJ1-1 for the parts outside the CDR3, the full variable domain is DTGVSQNPRHKITKRGQNVTFRCDPISEHNRLYWYRQTLGQGPEFLTYFQNEAQLEKSRLLSDRFSAERPKGSFSTLEIQRTEQGDSAMYLCASSLNSDTEAFFGQGTRLTVV.

CDR3 in DNA: TGCAGCGTTGAGTTGGGCGGGAGTGCGGATACGCAGTATTTT. Translation: CSVELGGSADTQYF. The chain carries TRBV29-1 and TRBJ2-3, with 7 positions matching TRBD2. CDR3 size: 14 residues. After removal of 3 bases from V and 6 bases from J, the junction contained 9 bases not matched to a gene. Germline V gene sequence: CDR1 SQVTM, CDR2 ANQGSEA.

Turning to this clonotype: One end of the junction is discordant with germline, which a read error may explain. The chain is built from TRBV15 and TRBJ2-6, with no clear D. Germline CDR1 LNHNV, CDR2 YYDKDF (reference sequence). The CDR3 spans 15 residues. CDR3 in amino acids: CATSRDPAGANVLTF. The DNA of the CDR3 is TGTGCCACCAGCAGAGACCCGGCTGGAGCCAACGTCCTGACTTTC.

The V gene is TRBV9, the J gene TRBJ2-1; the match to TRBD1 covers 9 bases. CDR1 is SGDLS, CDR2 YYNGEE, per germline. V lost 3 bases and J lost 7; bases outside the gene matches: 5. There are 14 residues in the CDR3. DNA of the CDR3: TGTGCCAGCAGCGCGGGACAGGGAAGGAATGAGCAGTTCTTC. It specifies CASSAGQGRNEQFF.

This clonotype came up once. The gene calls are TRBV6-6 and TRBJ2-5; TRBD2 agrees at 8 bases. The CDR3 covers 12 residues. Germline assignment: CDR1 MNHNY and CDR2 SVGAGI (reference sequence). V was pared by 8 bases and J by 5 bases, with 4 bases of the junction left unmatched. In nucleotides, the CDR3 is TGTGCCAGCGAAGGCGGGGGGGAGACCCAGTACTTC. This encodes CASEGGGETQYF.

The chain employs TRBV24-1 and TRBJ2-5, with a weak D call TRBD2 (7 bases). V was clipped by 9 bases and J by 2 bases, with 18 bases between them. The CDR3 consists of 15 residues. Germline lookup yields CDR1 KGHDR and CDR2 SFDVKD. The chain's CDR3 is CATGGREGIQETQYF. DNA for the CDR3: TGTGCCACCGGGGGCAGGGAGGGGATACAAGAGACCCAGTACTTC.

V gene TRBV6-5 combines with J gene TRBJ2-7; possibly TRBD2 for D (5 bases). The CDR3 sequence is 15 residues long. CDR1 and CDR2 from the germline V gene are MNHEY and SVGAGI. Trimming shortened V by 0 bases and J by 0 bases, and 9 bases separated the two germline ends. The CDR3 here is CASSYSTRGSYEQYF. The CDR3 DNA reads TGTGCCAGCAGTTACTCGACCCGGGGCTCCTACGAGCAGTACTTC.

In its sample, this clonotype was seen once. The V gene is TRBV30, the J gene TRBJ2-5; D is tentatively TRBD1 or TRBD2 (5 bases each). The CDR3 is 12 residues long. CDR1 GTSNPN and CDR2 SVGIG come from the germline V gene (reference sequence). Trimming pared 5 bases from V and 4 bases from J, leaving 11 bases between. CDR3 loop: CAWERDVETQYF. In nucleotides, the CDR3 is TGTGCCTGGGAGAGGGACGTAGAGACCCAGTACTTC.

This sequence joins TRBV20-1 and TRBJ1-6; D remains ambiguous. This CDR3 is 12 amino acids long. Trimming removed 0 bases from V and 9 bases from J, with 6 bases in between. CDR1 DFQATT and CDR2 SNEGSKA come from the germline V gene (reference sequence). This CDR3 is CSAREGISPLHF. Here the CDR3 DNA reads TGCAGTGCTAGAGAGGGCATTTCACCCCTCCACTTT.

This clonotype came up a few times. For the CDR3, the DNA is TGTGCCAGCAGCTTAGAGAGACTAGCGTCCTACGAGCAGTACTTC. Translating it yields CASSLERLASYEQYF. This rearrangement joins TRBV7-9 to TRBJ2-7; 8 nucleotides line up with TRBD2. Germline V gene lookup returns CDR1 SEHNR and CDR2 FQNEAQ (reference sequence). There are 15 residues in the CDR3. Trimming at V came to 1 base and at J to 1 base, leaving 3 bases not matched to a gene.

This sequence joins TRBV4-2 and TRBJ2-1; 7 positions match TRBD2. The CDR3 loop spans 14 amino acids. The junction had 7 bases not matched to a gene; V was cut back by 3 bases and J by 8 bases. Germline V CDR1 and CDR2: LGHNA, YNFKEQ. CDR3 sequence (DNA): TGTGCCAGCAGCCACCTAAATCGGGGGGATGAGCAGTTCTTC. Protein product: CASSHLNRGDEQFF.

CDR3 DNA sequence: TGTGCCTGGAGTGTAGGGACAGTGAATCGAGGCTACACCTTC. This codes for CAWSVGTVNRGYTF. This chain links TRBV30 with TRBJ1-2; 7 bases match TRBD1. CDR1 and CDR2 (germline): GTSNPN, SVGIG (reference sequence). CDR3 length equals 14 residues. V shed 0 bases, J shed 8 bases, and the junction held 9 bases outside the gene matches.

CDR3 in amino acids: CASSQGQETQYF. The CDR3 DNA is TGTGCCAGCTCACAGGGACAAGAGACCCAGTACTTC. The chain employs TRBV18 and TRBJ2-5, with unresolved D. The CDR3 consists of 12 residues. Germline V gene sequence: CDR1 KGHSH, CDR2 LQKENI. V lost 4 bases, J lost 2 bases, and 5 bases lay in between.